The clone carrying this TCR beta chain was observed a single time. Its antigen remains unknown. The time point denotes: week 35, safety follow-up. A single vaccine dose contained 300 ug of mutant IDH1 20-mer peptide, and topical imiquimod was used with it. Libraries were prepared by immunoSEQ multiplex PCR; TCRdb keeps only in-frame clonotypes and omits some of them. The table has about 65,000 clones, roughly four fifths seen once. The data belong to a study of a mutant IDH1 vaccine in newly diagnosed glioma. About the study: Treated patients showed a male proportion of approximately 60%, a female proportion of about 40%, and a mean age of about 41 years. The therapy given earlier, which was standard therapy, consisted of radiotherapy, temozolomide, or both, and most of the patients received both.

The clonotype was recovered from a man aged 35-49 years with glioma. Source: PBMCs, taken from a glioma patient whose treatment included an IDH1 peptide vaccine.

The CDR3 region is CASSQSRVNTEAFF. CDR3 coding DNA: TGTGCCAGCAGCCAATCCCGGGTGAACACTGAAGCTTTCTTT. The chain joins TRBV9 to TRBJ1-1; no firm D call. The CDR3 loop spans 14 amino acids. Trimming left V 4 bases short and J 0 bases short, with 10 bases between. Germline lookup yields CDR1 SGDLS and CDR2 YYNGEE.